This TCR beta chain appears in the sequencing data of a study of CD8 T cells in ankylosing spondylitis. Findings and caveats of the study: In ankylosing spondylitis blood, a motif of roughly 8 highly homologous TCR beta variants appeared characteristic. Disease-associated clones were CD8+ and fairly uncommon in peripheral blood.

Ten or more counts support this clonotype. Its antigen is not known. Each CDR3 protein gets one entry after TCRdb re-called the 5' RACE reads with MiXCR. The profile shows under 300,000 distinct CDR3 sequences, approximately 10% of them singletons. The CDR3 is 14 residues long. Trimming pared 7 bases from V and 5 bases from J, leaving 18 bases between. This chain uses TRBV12-3 or TRBV12-4 with TRBJ2-7; D unclear. The TCR originated in a male donor with ankylosing spondylitis or in good health (not recorded which). The sequencing sample was made of blood, either unsorted or a sorted T cell fraction (not recorded which). DNA of the CDR3: TGTGCCAGCAAGACGACCGGACCCTTCCACGAGCAGTACTTC. Amino acid sequence: CASKTTGPFHEQYF.